This entry lists 24 T cell receptor beta chains sequenced from one sample in a study of patients and donors after allogeneic stem cell transplantation. Each CDR3 protein is one row after TCRdb ran MiXCR on the RT-PCR reads. The sample yields fewer than 200,000 distinct CDR3 sequences, around 28% seen once. The sequenced material came from blood, either unsorted or a sorted T cell fraction (not recorded which). Every receptor here comes from a human donor who was either an allogeneic HSCT recipient or a stem cell or donor lymphocyte infusion donor (not recorded which). It is not recorded whose cells these are; they may come from a transplant donor.

The chain has TRBV4-3 and TRBJ2-1, with D hard to call. V was cut by 0 bases and J by 4 bases, with 7 bases left in between. Per the germline V gene, CDR1 is LGHNA and CDR2 is YSLEER. The CDR3 runs 14 residues. CDR3 nucleotide sequence: TGCGCCAGCAGCCAAGAACTACTATACAATGAGCAGTTCTTC. It translates to CASSQELLYNEQFF.

This clonotype was observed many times. The CDR3 coding sequence is TGCAGTGCTTGGACAGGGCCCAGCACCATATATTTT. Translating gives CSAWTGPSTIYF. The chain has TRBV20-1 and TRBJ1-3; 8 positions match TRBD1. This CDR3 region has 12 residues. Germline CDR1 DFQATT, CDR2 SNEGSKA (reference sequence). With 5 bases clipped from V and 9 bases from J, the junction kept 6 bases outside the gene matches.

The V call is TRBV7-9, the J call TRBJ1-4; 10 bases match TRBD1. The CDR3 sequence is 15 residues long. The germline V gene encodes CDR1 SEHNR and CDR2 FQNEAQ (reference sequence). Trimming at V came to 4 bases and at J to 8 bases, leaving 7 bases not matched to a gene. The CDR3: CASSSGTGAVEKLFF. CDR3 nucleotide sequence: TGTGCCAGCAGCTCCGGGACAGGGGCCGTGGAAAAACTGTTTTTT. Full variable domain (remainder filled in from reference TRBV7-9 and TRBJ1-4): DTGVSQNPRHKITKRGQNVTFRCDPISEHNRLYWYRQTLGQGPEFLTYFQNEAQLEKSRLLSDRFSAERPKGSFSTLEIQRTEQGDSAMYLCASSSGTGAVEKLFFGSGTQLSVL.

Only a few counts were recorded for this clonotype. The chain is built from TRBV5-1 and TRBJ2-7; maybe TRBD1 (5 bases). Germline-derived CDR1 and CDR2 are SGHRS and YFSETQ. The CDR3 contains 14 residues. The V gene lost 2 bases and the J gene lost 0 bases, with 9 bases spanning the gap. This CDR3 is CASSFDSNSYEQYF. The CDR3 nucleotides read TGCGCCAGCAGCTTCGACAGCAACTCCTACGAGCAGTACTTC.

This sequence joins TRBV29-1 and TRBJ2-3, with D unresolved. V lost 3 bases, J lost 6 bases, and 10 bases lay in between. From germline, CDR1 is SQVTM and CDR2 ANQGSEA. The CDR3 runs to 12 residues. The CDR3 spells CSVEEFADTQYF. In nucleotides, the CDR3 is TGCAGCGTTGAGGAGTTCGCTGATACGCAGTATTTT.

V usage is TRBV20-1 and J usage is TRBJ2-7; the D gene is possibly TRBD1 (6 bases). The CDR3 has 14 amino acids. Trimming shortened V by 5 bases and J by 4 bases, and 18 bases separated the two germline ends. Germline V gene lookup returns CDR1 DFQATT and CDR2 SNEGSKA (reference sequence). The CDR3 coding sequence is TGCAGTGCTCTCCAAGGGGGAGACAGGTACGAGCAGTACTTC. It is translated as CSALQGGDRYEQYF.

In DNA form, the CDR3 reads TGTGCCAGCAGCCACGGACAGGGTATGTGGACCCAGTACTTC. It specifies CASSHGQGMWTQYF. The chain uses TRBV7-9 and TRBJ2-5, with 8 bases that match TRBD1. J was trimmed by 7 bases and V by 5 bases; bases with no gene match: 9. CDR1 is SEHNR and CDR2 is FQNEAQ in the germline V gene (reference sequence). The CDR3 has 14 residues.

The chain links TRBV24-1 to TRBJ2-1; D uncertain. Per the germline V gene, CDR1 is KGHDR and CDR2 is SFDVKD. There are 15 residues in the CDR3. The germline V and J ends were trimmed by 3 bases and 4 bases, with 12 bases remaining between them. The CDR3 DNA is TGTGCCACCAGTGATGCATCAGACCGGTACAATGAGCAGTTCTTC. It specifies CATSDASDRYNEQFF.

There are a few counts of this clonotype. V and J are TRBV29-1 and TRBJ1-6, with a possible D match to TRBD1 (5 bases). CDR3 length: 13 residues. Germline V gives CDR1 SQVTM, CDR2 ANQGSEA. V was shortened by 4 bases and J by 8 bases, with 12 bases between the two germline ends. CDR3 in DNA: TGCAGCGTTGCGCAGGGCCAGGATTCACCCCTCCACTTT. Translating gives CSVAQGQDSPLHF.

This clonotype has more than one count but fewer than ten. The chain is built from TRBV4-3 and TRBJ2-2, with D possibly TRBD2 on 5 matching bases. The V end lost 5 bases, the J end lost 6 bases, and 13 bases lay between the germline ends. CDR3 length: 14 amino acids. CDR1 and CDR2 (germline): LGHNA, YSLEER. As DNA, the CDR3 is TGCGCCAGCAGCACGGGGAGCTGGTCCGGGGAGCTGTTTTTT. Its protein product is CASSTGSWSGELFF.

The rearrangement uses TRBV7-3 and TRBJ1-3, with 9 bases fitting TRBD1. V lost 0 bases and J lost 1; bases outside the gene matches: 4. The CDR3 covers 17 residues. Germline V lookup: CDR1 SGHTA, CDR2 FQGTGA. For the CDR3, the DNA is TGTGCCAGCAGCTTAACGGGGGGACAGGGATCTGGAAACACCATATATTTT. Protein: CASSLTGGQGSGNTIYF.

The CDR3 DNA reads as TGCGGGTCCTGGGACCGCGGGGAGCTGTTTTTT. This encodes CGSWDRGELFF. This chain uses TRBV29-1 with TRBJ2-2, with D perhaps being TRBD1 or TRBD2 (5 bases each). CDR3 length equals 11 residues. CDR1 and CDR2 from the germline V gene are SQVTM and ANQGSEA.

The chain recombines TRBV6-5 with TRBJ2-1, with D perhaps given as TRBD1 or TRBD2 (5 bases each). This CDR3 has 16 residues. The germline V and J ends were trimmed by 6 bases and 8 bases, with 23 bases remaining between them. Germline V gives CDR1 MNHEY, CDR2 SVGAGI. The CDR3 region is CASSHPRGSFRDEQFF. The CDR3 nucleotides are TGTGCCAGCAGCCACCCCCGAGGGAGTTTCAGGGATGAGCAGTTCTTC.

This clonotype was seen a handful of times. This chain joins TRBV12-3 or TRBV12-4 and TRBJ2-5; TRBD1 is a possible D gene (6 bases). Trimming stripped 4 bases from V and 7 bases from J, with 22 bases between. The CDR3 covers 16 residues. The CDR3 region has the DNA TGTGCCAGCAGTTCGACCGGCCAGGGGTATTACGGGACCCAGTACTTC. Translation gives CASSSTGQGYYGTQYF.

In this sample, this clonotype turned up a few times. The chain couples TRBV27 to TRBJ1-2, with D tentatively TRBD1 (5 bases). The CDR3 runs to 12 residues. V was cut by 6 bases and J by 5 bases, with 10 bases left in between. Germline CDR1 reads MNHEY; CDR2 reads SMNVEV (reference sequence). This CDR3 is CASRSGGYGYTF. CDR3 coding DNA: TGTGCCAGCAGATCGGGGGGGTATGGCTACACCTTC.

V and J are TRBV19 and TRBJ2-7; D is tentatively TRBD1 or TRBD2 (5 bases each). The CDR3 totals 15 residues. Germline-derived CDR1 and CDR2 are LNHDA and SQIVND (reference sequence). Trimming pared 7 bases from V and 0 bases from J, leaving 16 bases between. DNA of the CDR3: TGTGCCAGTACCCCCCCAGGGACGAACTCCTACGAGCAGTACTTC. This sequence encodes CASTPPGTNSYEQYF.

This chain links TRBV9 with TRBJ2-5; the match to TRBD1 covers 7 bases. Germline V gene sequence: CDR1 SGDLS, CDR2 YYNGEE. This CDR3 contains 16 residues. The V gene end was trimmed by 0 bases and the J gene end by 3 bases; junction bases not matched to a gene: 8. CDR3 region: CASSVGWQGVEETQYF. The CDR3 DNA is TGTGCCAGCAGCGTAGGGTGGCAGGGGGTAGAAGAGACCCAGTACTTC.

This clonotype has only a few counts. V is TRBV7-2 and J is TRBJ1-2; TRBD1 might be the D (6 bases). The V gene's germline CDR1 is SGHTA and CDR2 FQGNSA. V lost 5 bases and J lost 7, with 11 bases in between. The CDR3 is 12 residues long. In DNA form, the CDR3 reads TGTGCCAGCAGCGAACAGGGTGGTGGCTACACCTTC. Translated: CASSEQGGGYTF.

The V and J genes are TRBV20-1 and TRBJ1-2; D remains unclear. CDR3 length: 11 residues. Germline CDR1 and CDR2: DFQATT and SNEGSKA (reference sequence). V lost 5 bases to trimming and J lost 5 bases, with 9 bases between them. CDR3 in DNA: TGCAGTGCTCACGTGGGTTATGGCTACACCTTC. Residues: CSAHVGYGYTF.

The chain carries TRBV7-2 and TRBJ2-1; D gene uncertain. The CDR3 runs 14 residues. The V gene lost 6 bases and the J gene lost 2 bases, with 11 bases spanning the gap. CDR1 is SGHTA and CDR2 is FQGNSA in the germline V gene. CDR3 amino acids: CASSIDPTYNEQFF. CDR3 nucleotide sequence: TGTGCCAGCAGTATCGACCCTACCTACAATGAGCAGTTCTTC.

This clonotype showed up just a few times. The chain employs TRBV7-6 and TRBJ2-2; D gene unclear. Germline V CDR1 and CDR2: SGHVS, FNYEAQ. V was trimmed by 10 bases and J by 1 base, leaving 13 bases between them. CDR3 length: 14 amino acids. The CDR3 sequence: CATVPHGNTGELFF. The DNA for the CDR3 is TGTGCCACGGTTCCTCATGGGAACACCGGGGAGCTGTTTTTT. Combining the CDR3 with reference TRBV7-6 and TRBJ2-2 gives the whole variable domain GAGVSQSPRYKVTKRGQDVALRCDPISGHVSLYWYRQALGQGPEFLTYFNYEAQQDKSGLPNDRFSAERPEGSISTLTIQRTEQRDSAMYRCATVPHGNTGELFFGEGSRLTVL.

This chain joins TRBV5-5 and TRBJ1-2; TRBD1 matches at 9 bases. The CDR3 length is 14 residues. J gave up 5 bases and V 1 base, and 3 bases lay outside the gene matches. CDR1 is SGHKS and CDR2 is YYEKEE in the germline V gene (reference sequence). Here the CDR3 reads CASSLRTGDYGYTF. CDR3 sequence (DNA): TGTGCCAGCAGCTTGAGGACAGGGGATTATGGCTACACCTTC.

The chain employs TRBV7-6 and TRBJ2-1; no reliable D call. Germline V lookup: CDR1 SGHVS, CDR2 FNYEAQ. The CDR3 totals 15 residues. Trimming removed 2 bases at V and 5 bases at J, with 13 bases between. Here the CDR3 reads CASSLLGLRNNEQFF. CDR3 coding DNA: TGTGCCAGCAGCTTATTGGGCCTTAGGAACAATGAGCAGTTCTTC.

CDR3: CASSMGVPHNEQFF. CDR3 nucleotides: TGTGCCAGCAGTATGGGGGTCCCACACAATGAGCAGTTCTTC. This chain joins TRBV27 and TRBJ2-1, with D tentatively TRBD1 or TRBD2 (5 bases each). V lost 5 bases and J lost 5, with 13 bases in between. The CDR3 totals 14 residues. CDR1 MNHEY and CDR2 SMNVEV come from the germline V gene (reference sequence).